These T cell receptor beta chains were read from a single sample in a study of T cell repertoires in cytomegalovirus infection. The antigens these receptors bind are not known. TCRdb redid the calling of the reads with MiXCR, one entry per CDR3 protein. The sample has 700,000 to 850,000 distinct CDR3 sequences; about 30% are singletons. This specimen consisted of cultured CD8+ T cells from PBMCs, obtained from culture after CMV antigen stimulation. These receptors originate from a human donor in good health (CMV status not recorded). Some clones in this sample may be carry-over from other donors' samples. CDR3s include the opening cysteine and the closing phenylalanine or tryptophan. Fields, in order: CDR3 protein, CDR3 DNA, V gene, J gene, D gene, clone size. D genes are given only for firm matches. Only some rows state a clone size, as once, few, many or a class for expanded clones.

CASSPLDRVDSGNTIYF	TGCGCCAGCAGCCCCCTGGACAGGGTGGACTCTGGAAACACCATATATTTT	TRBV4-1	TRBJ1-3	TRBD1	few
CATSHRANEQFF	TGTGCCACCAGTCACAGGGCCAATGAGCAGTTCTTC	TRBV24-1	TRBJ2-1	.	once
CASGLAEVRTGGNYGYTF	TGTGCTAGTGGTTTGGCCGAAGTCCGGACAGGGGGAAACTATGGCTACACCTTC	TRBV12-5	TRBJ1-2	TRBD1	.
CASSPSGEDTQYF	TGTGCCAGCAGCCCATCAGGGGAAGATACGCAGTATTTT	TRBV5-4	TRBJ2-3	.	.
CASGLAGFTDTQYF	TGTGCCAGCGGGCTAGCGGGGTTTACAGATACGCAGTATTTT	TRBV6-6	TRBJ2-3	TRBD2	.
CASSRAGLAGGPHNEQFF	TGTGCCAGCAGCCGAGCGGGACTAGCGGGGGGGCCCCACAATGAGCAGTTCTTC	TRBV7-8	TRBJ2-1	TRBD2	few
CAISDTRVADSNQPQHF	TGTGCCATCAGTGACACCAGGGTAGCGGATAGCAATCAGCCCCAGCATTTT	TRBV10-3	TRBJ1-5	.	once
CASSLGGENTEAFF	TGTGCCAGCAGCTTAGGGGGAGAGAACACTGAAGCTTTCTTT	TRBV25-1	TRBJ1-1	.	many
CASSQERTGVYEQYF	TGCGCCAGCAGCCAAGAACGTACGGGGGTCTACGAGCAGTACTTC	TRBV4-1	TRBJ2-7	.	few
CASSELAGAGGEQYF	TGTGCCAGCAGTGAGTTAGCGGGGGCCGGGGGCGAGCAGTACTTC	TRBV2	TRBJ2-7	TRBD2	.
CASSLAPSYEQYF	TGTGCCAGCAGTTTAGCGCCCTCCTACGAGCAGTACTTC	TRBV27	TRBJ2-7	.	.
CASSLVSGQGFSYEQYF	TGTGCCAGCAGCTTAGTATCTGGACAGGGGTTTTCCTACGAGCAGTACTTC	TRBV7-9	TRBJ2-7	TRBD1	many
CASSLPGREGGYTF	TGTGCCAGCAGTTTACCCGGCAGGGAGGGGGGCTACACCTTC	TRBV27	TRBJ1-2	.	few
CASSYLPSGGTYEQYF	TGTGCCAGCAGTTACCTCCCGAGCGGGGGAACCTACGAGCAGTACTTC	TRBV6-5	TRBJ2-7	TRBD2	.
CASSLGGGGLETQYF	TGTGCCAGCAGCCTAGGGGGGGGGGGGCTCGAGACCCAGTACTTC	TRBV7-8	TRBJ2-5	.	few
CASSRWARGGETQYF	TGTGCCAGCAGCCGCTGGGCCAGGGGAGGAGAGACCCAGTACTTC	TRBV6-1	TRBJ2-5	.	.
CASSLELGKNIQYF	TGTGCCAGCAGCTTGGAGCTGGGTAAAAACATTCAGTACTTC	TRBV5-6	TRBJ2-4	.	few
CASSHGANEQYF	TGTGCCAGCAGTCATGGGGCAAACGAGCAGTACTTC	TRBV6-5	TRBJ2-7	.	.
CASTGGRPGTYGYTF	TGTGCCAGCACGGGGGGGCGGCCTGGAACTTATGGCTACACCTTC	TRBV12-3/TRBV12-4	TRBJ1-2	.	.
CASSLEIGAYTGELFF	TGCGCCAGCAGCTTGGAGATAGGAGCGTATACCGGGGAGCTGTTTTTT	TRBV5-1	TRBJ2-2	.	.
CASSLAGTMNTEAFF	TGTGCCAGCAGCTTAGCTGGGACCATGAACACTGAAGCTTTCTTT	TRBV7-4	TRBJ1-1	.	.
CATSGTENTGELFF	TGTGCCACCAGTGGGACCGAGAACACCGGGGAGCTGTTTTTT	TRBV24-1	TRBJ2-2	.	few
CASSSRRTGVETQYF	TGTGCCAGCAGCTCCCGAAGGACAGGGGTCGAGACCCAGTACTTC	TRBV11-1	TRBJ2-5	TRBD1	.
CATSDFEGEGEKLFF	TGTGCCACCAGTGATTTCGAGGGGGAAGGTGAAAAACTGTTTTTT	TRBV24-1	TRBJ1-4	.	few
CASSLEGFEQFF	TGTGCCAGCAGCTTAGAGGGATTCGAGCAGTTCTTC	TRBV7-9	TRBJ2-1	.	few
CASTQWDAAGLESEAFF	TGTGCCAGCACCCAGTGGGACGCGGCAGGGTTGGAAAGTGAAGCTTTCTTT	TRBV7-2	TRBJ1-1	.	many
CASSSAGGTGIGKLFF	TGTGCCAGCAGCTCTGCCGGTGGGACAGGGATAGGAAAACTGTTTTTT	TRBV13	TRBJ1-4	TRBD1	.
CASTDSYTGELFF	TGTGCCAGCACGGACAGTTACACCGGGGAGCTGTTTTTT	TRBV7-9	TRBJ2-2	.	few
CASSLGDRGLATEAFF	TGTGCCAGCAGCTTAGGGGACAGGGGGCTGGCCACTGAAGCTTTCTTT	TRBV7-9	TRBJ1-1	TRBD1	.
CASSYSGGADGYTF	TGTGCCAGCAGTTACTCTGGAGGGGCGGATGGCTACACCTTC	TRBV6-8	TRBJ1-2	.	.
CATSRDVAGGPLDEQFF	TGTGCCACCAGCAGAGATGTCGCGGGGGGGCCTTTGGATGAGCAGTTCTTC	TRBV15	TRBJ2-1	TRBD2	few
CAVGGPGYEQYF	TGTGCCGTAGGGGGGCCGGGGTACGAGCAGTACTTC	TRBV27	TRBJ2-7	.	few
CASTLAGASPNEQFF	TGTGCCAGTACCCTAGCGGGGGCCTCCCCCAATGAGCAGTTCTTC	TRBV19	TRBJ2-1	TRBD2	few
CASSITQGPRGTEAFF	TGTGCCAGTAGTATAACACAGGGGCCCAGGGGGACTGAAGCTTTCTTT	TRBV19	TRBJ1-1	TRBD1	.
CASSLSRGGKGQPQHF	TGTGCCAGCAGTTTATCGAGAGGGGGCAAGGGCCAGCCCCAGCATTTT	TRBV27	TRBJ1-5	TRBD1	many
CASSYEGSMNYGYTF	TGTGCCAGCAGTTACGAAGGCAGCATGAACTATGGCTACACCTTC	TRBV6-5	TRBJ1-2	.	few
CASSRYIAGGETDTQYF	TGCGCCAGCAGCCGCTATATAGCGGGGGGAGAAACAGATACGCAGTATTTT	TRBV4-3	TRBJ2-3	TRBD2	.
CASISQGSYNEQFF	TGTGCCAGCATCTCCCAGGGATCCTACAATGAGCAGTTCTTC	TRBV13	TRBJ2-1	.	.
CASSIDSGQPQHF	TGTGCCAGTAGTATAGACAGCGGGCAGCCCCAGCATTTT	TRBV19	TRBJ1-5	.	few
CATNTQGNQPQHF	TGTGCCACCAATACACAGGGCAATCAGCCCCAGCATTTT	TRBV15	TRBJ1-5	.	.
CASSTRDRSYGYTF	TGTGCCAGTAGTACAAGGGACAGGTCCTATGGCTACACCTTC	TRBV19	TRBJ1-2	TRBD1	few
CASSRTGIVSPLHF	TGTGCCAGCAGCCGCACAGGGATTGTTTCACCCCTCCACTTT	TRBV7-9	TRBJ1-6	.	.
CASSLVPGTGGDNEQFF	TGTGCCAGCAGCTTAGTCCCTGGGACAGGGGGGGACAATGAGCAGTTCTTC	TRBV7-8	TRBJ2-1	TRBD1	many
CASRVTEGVGTQYF	TGTGCCAGCAGGGTGACAGAAGGAGTTGGGACCCAGTACTTC	TRBV28	TRBJ2-5	.	few
CASSHRGGNTEAFF	TGTGCCAGCAGCCACAGGGGGGGTAACACTGAAGCTTTCTTT	TRBV4-1	TRBJ1-1	TRBD1	many
CAITGKIGDKNIQYF	TGTGCCATCACAGGGAAGATTGGCGACAAAAACATTCAGTACTTC	TRBV7-2	TRBJ2-4	.	few
CASSLDRDLHF	TGTGCCAGCAGTTTGGACCGGGACCTCCACTTT	TRBV6-1	TRBJ1-6	.	few
CSVERATGEQFF	TGCAGCGTTGAACGGGCGACGGGTGAGCAGTTCTTC	TRBV29-1	TRBJ2-1	.	few
CATSRDGGRGSPRDTEAFF	TGTGCCACCAGCAGAGATGGGGGAAGGGGTTCCCCTCGGGACACTGAAGCTTTCTTT	TRBV15	TRBJ1-1	.	.
CASSSDYGPYNEQFF	TGTGCCAGCAGCTCAGACTATGGGCCTTACAATGAGCAGTTCTTC	TRBV12-3/TRBV12-4	TRBJ2-1	.	few
CASSKGLAGTDTQYF	TGTGCCAGCAGTAAGGGACTAGCGGGCACAGATACGCAGTATTTT	TRBV12-3/TRBV12-4	TRBJ2-3	TRBD2	many
CAGDRENEKLFF	TGTGCCGGTGACAGGGAAAATGAAAAACTGTTTTTT	TRBV6-5	TRBJ1-4	TRBD1	.
CATSEPRGETQYF	TGTGCCACCAGTGAACCCAGGGGGGAGACCCAGTACTTC	TRBV24-1	TRBJ2-5	TRBD1	.
CASSSGGENTEAFF	TGTGCCAGCAGTAGCGGGGGAGAGAACACTGAAGCTTTCTTT	TRBV5-6	TRBJ1-1	.	.
CASSTPLGGDETQYF	TGTGCCAGCAGTACCCCTTTAGGGGGGGATGAGACCCAGTACTTC	TRBV27	TRBJ2-5	.	.
CASSFLQGATNEKLFF	TGTGCCAGCAGCTTCCTACAGGGGGCAACTAATGAAAAACTGTTTTTT	TRBV5-6	TRBJ1-4	TRBD1	few
CASSLKGFGNQPQHF	TGTGCCAGCAGTTTAAAGGGTTTTGGCAATCAGCCCCAGCATTTT	TRBV12-3/TRBV12-4	TRBJ1-5	.	many
CASQLRDEQFF	TGTGCCAGTCAGTTAAGGGATGAGCAGTTCTTC	TRBV5-5	TRBJ2-1	.	.
CASSLNGGDTEAFF	TGTGCCAGCAGCTTGAATGGAGGGGATACTGAAGCTTTCTTT	TRBV5-6	TRBJ1-1	.	few